These T cell receptor beta chains were read from a single sample in a study of shared clonotypes between healthy human individuals. Sequencing used immunoSEQ multiplex PCR; TCRdb keeps in-frame clones, though not all of them. The profile shows some 2,000,000 clones, approximately 94% of them singletons. Source material: naive CD8+ T cells sorted from blood. The receptors were sampled from a man younger than 30 in good health. CDR3s include the opening cysteine and the closing phenylalanine or tryptophan. Fields, in order: J gene, D gene, V gene, clone size, CDR3 DNA, CDR3 protein. D genes are given only for firm matches. Some rows have no size entry. The others give once, few or many, or a class for an expanded clone.

TRBJ2-7 | - | TRBV29-1 | - | TGCAGCGTTCAGACCTACGAGCAGTACTTC | CSVQTYEQYF
TRBJ2-1 | - | TRBV27 | many | TGTGCCAGCAGGCTTGGCAGTAATGAGCAGTTCTTC | CASRLGSNEQFF
TRBJ2-7 | - | TRBV28 | - | TGTGCCAGCAGTTCGGACGCCCACAACTCCTACGAGCAGTACTTC | CASSSDAHNSYEQYF
TRBJ2-2 | TRBD2 | TRBV29-1 | - | TGCACCACGAACGGGAGGTCGGGGCTGACTCCCGCGAACACCGGGGAGCTGTTTTTT | CTTNGRSGLTPANTGELFF
TRBJ1-2 | - | TRBV4-2 | - | TGTGCCAGCAGCCAAAACCCCCCAGGGATTGGCTACACCTTC | CASSQNPPGIGYTF
TRBJ2-2 | - | TRBV7-9 | - | TGTGCCAGCAGCGACAACAGGGAGGGCACCGGGGAGCTGTTTTTT | CASSDNREGTGELFF
TRBJ2-7 | - | TRBV10-3 | - | TGTGCCATCAGTGAGACCATTTACGAGCAGTACTTC | CAISETIYEQYF
TRBJ2-7 | - | TRBV11-2 | - | TGTGCCAGCAGCTTAGATCTTCAGAGTCCCTACGAGCAGTACTTC | CASSLDLQSPYEQYF
TRBJ1-1 | - | TRBV4-1 | - | TGCGCCAGCAGCCAAGATGGGGAGGGGGTGAACACTGAAGCTTTCTTT | CASSQDGEGVNTEAFF
TRBJ2-1 | TRBD2 | TRBV5-1 | - | TGCGCCAGCAGCTTGGACTCGAGTCTAGCGGACAATGAGCAGTTCTTC | CASSLDSSLADNEQFF
TRBJ2-2 | TRBD1 | TRBV7-9 | - | TGTGCCAGCAGCCCCACCTTAGCAGGGGGCGCGGACACCGGGGAGCTGTTTTTT | CASSPTLAGGADTGELFF
TRBJ2-3 | - | TRBV5-6 | - | TGTGCCAGCAGCCTAGGGACCCCGGGGACGCAGTATTTT | CASSLGTPGTQYF
TRBJ1-6 | - | TRBV27 | - | TGTGCCAGCAGTTCTTTGGGGGAGCCACCCCTCCACTTT | CASSSLGEPPLHF
TRBJ2-7 | - | TRBV29-1 | - | TGCAGCGTTCTGGTGCTATACGAGCAGTACTTC | CSVLVLYEQYF
TRBJ2-7 | - | TRBV12-5 | - | TGTGCTAGTGGACCCTACAGTTACGAGCAGTACTTC | CASGPYSYEQYF
TRBJ2-7 | - | TRBV7-3 | - | TGTGCCAGCAGCTTAGACGGATCCTCCTACGAGCAGTACTTC | CASSLDGSSYEQYF
TRBJ2-7 | TRBD2 | TRBV4-3 | - | TGCGCCAGCAGCCAAGGTTTTGCGGGAGGGTACGAGCAGTACTTC | CASSQGFAGGYEQYF
TRBJ2-3 | TRBD1 | TRBV9 | - | TGTGCCAGCAGCGGATTTGGACAGGGAACAGATACGCAGTATTTT | CASSGFGQGTDTQYF
TRBJ2-7 | - | TRBV5-1 | - | TGCGCCAGCAGCTTGGATTCGAGTTGGGCCTACGAGCAGTACTTC | CASSLDSSWAYEQYF
TRBJ2-3 | - | TRBV9 | - | TGTGCCAGCAGCCAGCAAAGGGGCCCAGATACGCAGTATTTT | CASSQQRGPDTQYF
TRBJ2-5 | - | TRBV4-1 | - | TGCGCCAGCAGCCCCTTGGAAAAGGGGGAAAAAGAGACCCAGTACTTC | CASSPLEKGEKETQYF
TRBJ2-5 | TRBD1 | TRBV29-1 | - | TGCAGCCTGGCCCCGGGCAGGGGGCTTGGGGAGACCCAGTACTTC | CSLAPGRGLGETQYF
TRBJ2-2 | - | TRBV19 | - | TGTGCCAGTGGGGATTGGCCGAACACCGGGGAGCTGTTTTTT | CASGDWPNTGELFF
TRBJ2-1 | - | TRBV7-9 | - | TGTGCCAGCAGTGAGGGTACGAATGAGCAGTTCTTC | CASSEGTNEQFF
TRBJ2-2 | - | TRBV7-9 | - | TGTGCCAGCAGCTCCCGCGGGGAAGACACCGGGGAGCTGTTTTTT | CASSSRGEDTGELFF